The rows below give T cell receptor beta chains drawn from one sample of a study of radiotherapy plus CTLA-4 blockade in lung cancer. The data were produced by immunoSEQ multiplex PCR, yet TCRdb's version contains in-frame clones alone and is incomplete. Among some 110,000 clones listed, about 85% were seen once. The sample consisted of peripheral blood, taken from a patient treated with radiotherapy plus ipilimumab. The source of these receptors is a human donor with non-small cell lung cancer that progressed on radiotherapy plus ipilimumab. Some clones in this sample may be carry-over from other donors' samples. Each CDR3 is given with its conserved first and last residue. Fields, in order: clone size, V gene, J gene, D gene, CDR3 protein, CDR3 DNA. A D gene is named only where the DNA matches it firmly. The size of a clone is reported for some rows only, either as once, few or many, or as a class for expanded clones.

>NA|TRBV6-6|TRBJ2-3|TRBD1
CASSSRQGAIDTQYF
TGTGCCAGCAGTTCTCGACAGGGGGCTATTGATACGCAGTATTTT
>NA|TRBV30|TRBJ2-3|NA
CAWSALLSAQYF
TGTGCCTGGAGTGCCCTACTGTCTGCGCAGTATTTT
>NA|TRBV4-3|TRBJ1-5|NA
CASSLHRDLGQPQHF
TGCGCCAGCAGCCTCCACCGGGACCTTGGTCAGCCCCAGCATTTT
>NA|TRBV11-2|TRBJ1-1|NA
CASSPYRDTGEAFF
TGTGCCAGCAGCCCCTATCGGGACACAGGGGAAGCTTTCTTT
>NA|TRBV19|TRBJ2-7|NA
CASSTMLGGYEQYF
TGTGCCAGTAGTACCATGTTAGGGGGCTACGAGCAGTACTTC
>NA|TRBV12-5|TRBJ2-2|NA
CASGLVQVNTGELFF
TGTGCTAGTGGTTTGGTACAAGTTAACACCGGGGAGCTGTTTTTT
>NA|TRBV23-1|TRBJ1-2|NA
CAGGEKGRHGYTF
TGCGCCGGGGGGGAGAAGGGAAGGCATGGCTACACCTTC
>NA|TRBV5-6|TRBJ1-2|NA
CASSPRRNYGYTF
TGTGCCAGCAGCCCCCGACGGAACTATGGCTACACCTTC
>NA|TRBV2|TRBJ2-1|NA
CATRQDSYNEQFF
TGTGCCACTCGACAGGACTCCTACAATGAGCAGTTCTTC
>NA|TRBV7-7|TRBJ2-7|NA
CASNKKPRSSYEQYF
TGTGCTAGCAACAAAAAGCCCAGGAGCTCCTACGAGCAGTACTTC
>NA|TRBV18|TRBJ2-1|NA
CASSPRPTVTYNEQFF
TGTGCCAGCTCACCACGTCCGACAGTTACCTACAATGAGCAGTTCTTC
>NA|TRBV7-2|TRBJ2-4|NA
CASSLVAGSKNIQYF
TGTGCCAGCAGCTTAGTGGCTGGGTCCAAAAACATTCAGTACTTC
>NA|TRBV2|TRBJ1-1|NA
CASLWTQVTFF
TGTGCCAGCCTATGGACGCAGGTAACTTTCTTT
>NA|TRBV30|TRBJ2-7|NA
CAWSRTVSYEQYF
TGTGCCTGGAGTAGAACAGTATCCTACGAGCAGTACTTC
>NA|TRBV28|TRBJ1-3|NA
CASSGGTGTSSGNTIYF
TGTGCCAGCAGTGGGGGAACAGGGACGAGCTCTGGAAACACCATATATTTT
>NA|TRBV25-1|TRBJ1-2|TRBD1
CASSESDREFYGYTF
TGTGCCAGCAGTGAATCGGACAGGGAATTCTATGGCTACACCTTC
>few|TRBV19|TRBJ2-3|TRBD1
CASIGTGGDTQYF
TGTGCCAGCATCGGGACAGGGGGAGATACGCAGTATTTT
>NA|TRBV4-2|TRBJ2-5|NA
CASSQKNTQETQYF
TGTGCCAGCAGCCAAAAGAACACGCAAGAGACCCAGTACTTC
>NA|TRBV7-9|TRBJ1-2|NA
CASSFGEGDSYGYTF
TGTGCCAGCAGCTTTGGAGAGGGGGATAGCTATGGCTACACCTTC
>NA|TRBV7-9|TRBJ2-2|NA
CASSLWLSGPNTGELFF
TGTGCCAGCAGCTTATGGCTGTCCGGGCCGAACACCGGGGAGCTGTTTTTT
>NA|TRBV6-5|TRBJ2-6|NA
CASSYGLGSGANVLTF
TGTGCCAGCAGTTACGGATTGGGATCTGGGGCCAACGTCCTGACTTTC
>NA|TRBV11-1|TRBJ2-1|NA
CASSLKDGLYNEQFF
TGTGCCAGCAGCTTAAAGGACGGGCTTTACAATGAGCAGTTCTTC
>NA|TRBV25-1|TRBJ2-5|NA
CASSPDNRETQYF
TGTGCCAGCAGCCCTGACAACCGGGAGACCCAGTACTTC
>NA|TRBV13|TRBJ2-1|NA
CASSLERVLPGNEQFF
TGTGCCAGCAGCTTAGAGCGGGTCCTGCCTGGCAATGAGCAGTTCTTC
>NA|TRBV4-3|TRBJ2-2|NA
CASSQGYPWGPGNTGELFF
TGCGCCAGCAGCCAAGGGTACCCCTGGGGACCCGGGAACACCGGGGAGCTGTTTTTT
>few|TRBV5-1|TRBJ1-4|TRBD1
CASSKDRVNEKLFF
TGCGCCAGCAGCAAGGACAGGGTCAACGAAAAACTGTTTTTT
>NA|TRBV2|TRBJ1-2|NA
CASSEESYGYTF
TGTGCCAGCAGTGAAGAGTCCTATGGCTACACCTTC
>NA|TRBV30|TRBJ1-2|TRBD1
CAWSDIGQGVTYGYTF
TGTGCCTGGAGTGATATCGGACAGGGGGTTACCTATGGCTACACCTTC
>NA|TRBV27|TRBJ2-1|NA
CASSFTGTHNEQFF
TGTGCCAGCAGTTTCACAGGGACCCACAATGAGCAGTTCTTC
>few|TRBV9|TRBJ2-7|TRBD2
CASSRAGRPYEQYF
TGTGCCAGCAGCAGAGCGGGGCGACCCTACGAGCAGTACTTC
>NA|TRBV4-1|TRBJ1-2|NA
CASSQGTGDGYTF
TGCGCCAGCAGCCAAGGCACGGGGGATGGCTACACCTTC
>once|TRBV5-1|TRBJ1-3|NA
CASSLFPGSGNTIYF
TGCGCCAGCAGCTTGTTCCCTGGCTCTGGAAACACCATATATTTT
>NA|TRBV6-6|TRBJ2-7|NA
CASGRSYYEQYF
TGTGCCAGCGGGCGGAGCTACTACGAGCAGTACTTC
>few|TRBV6-1|TRBJ2-5|TRBD1
CASSEGQGAETQYF
TGTGCCAGCAGTGAAGGACAGGGGGCAGAGACCCAGTACTTC
>NA|TRBV29-1|TRBJ1-4|NA
CSVGHGGLEKLFF
TGCAGCGTTGGTCACGGGGGTCTTGAAAAACTGTTTTTT
>NA|TRBV9|TRBJ1-2|NA
CASSVGQGNYGYTF
TGTGCCAGCAGCGTTGGGCAGGGGAACTATGGCTACACCTTC
>NA|TRBV30|TRBJ1-5|NA
CAWAQTGTLVQPQHF
TGTGCCTGGGCTCAAACAGGGACACTTGTTCAGCCCCAGCATTTT
>NA|TRBV10-3|TRBJ2-2|TRBD1
CAILDRGRTGELFF
TGTGCCATCCTCGACAGGGGGCGCACCGGGGAGCTGTTTTTT
>NA|TRBV10-3|TRBJ1-1|TRBD1
CAISEDRAGRTEAFF
TGTGCCATCAGTGAGGACAGGGCCGGGAGGACTGAAGCTTTCTTT
>once|TRBV2|TRBJ1-5|NA
CASKESLRGNRPQHF
TGTGCCAGCAAGGAAAGCCTCAGGGGCAATCGGCCCCAGCATTTT
>NA|TRBV27|TRBJ1-1|NA
CASSLSGDTEAFF
TGTGCCAGCAGTTTATCCGGGGACACTGAAGCTTTCTTT
>NA|TRBV7-6|TRBJ2-4|NA
CASSLAPRNIQYF
TGTGCCAGCAGCTTAGCCCCAAGAAACATTCAGTACTTC
>NA|TRBV5-1|TRBJ2-5|TRBD1
CASSSRSGQGQETQYF
TGCGCCAGCAGCTCCAGGTCGGGACAGGGTCAAGAGACCCAGTACTTC
>NA|TRBV2|TRBJ2-7|NA
CASSDGSGYEQYF
TGTGCCAGCAGTGATGGCAGCGGCTACGAGCAGTACTTC
>NA|TRBV7-9|TRBJ2-3|TRBD2
CASSLMASGGSTQYF
TGTGCCAGCAGCTTAATGGCTAGCGGGGGGAGTACGCAGTATTTT
>NA|TRBV4-2|TRBJ1-2|NA
CASSHTSDSGSYGYTF
TGTGCCAGCAGCCATACCTCCGACAGTGGAAGCTATGGCTACACCTTC
>NA|TRBV4-1|TRBJ1-6|NA
CASSQDPWTPLRDSPLHF
TGCGCCAGCAGCCAAGATCCCTGGACACCCTTGAGGGATTCACCCCTCCACTTT
>NA|TRBV27|TRBJ2-7|TRBD2
CASSRRAGAYEQYF
TGTGCCAGCAGTCGCCGAGCGGGGGCGTACGAGCAGTACTTC
>NA|TRBV23-1|TRBJ2-3|NA
CASSLQSRRFAQYF
TGCGCCAGCAGTCTACAATCTCGGCGGTTTGCGCAGTATTTT